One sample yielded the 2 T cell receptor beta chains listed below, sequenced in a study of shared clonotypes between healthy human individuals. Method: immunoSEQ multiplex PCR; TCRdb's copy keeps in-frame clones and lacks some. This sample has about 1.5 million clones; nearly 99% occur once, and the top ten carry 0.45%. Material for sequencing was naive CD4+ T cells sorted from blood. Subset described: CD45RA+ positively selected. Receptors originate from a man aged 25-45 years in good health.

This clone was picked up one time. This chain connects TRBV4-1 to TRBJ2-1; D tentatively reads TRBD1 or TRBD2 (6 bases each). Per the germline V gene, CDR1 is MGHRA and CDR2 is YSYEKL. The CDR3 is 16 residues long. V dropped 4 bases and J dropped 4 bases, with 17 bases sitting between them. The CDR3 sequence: CASSPLGGARYNEQFF. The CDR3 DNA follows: TGCGCCAGCAGCCCATTGGGGGGCGCCCGTTACAATGAGCAGTTCTTC.

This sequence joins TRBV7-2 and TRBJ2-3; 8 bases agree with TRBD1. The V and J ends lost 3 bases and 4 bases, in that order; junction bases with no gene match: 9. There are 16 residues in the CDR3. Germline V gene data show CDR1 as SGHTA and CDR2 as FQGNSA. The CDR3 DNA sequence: TGTGCCAGCAGCTTTCAGACAGGGGTTGTCTCAGATACGCAGTATTTT. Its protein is CASSFQTGVVSDTQYF.